Listed below are T cell receptor beta chains from one sample, sequenced in a study of control samples from healthy donors and cancer patients. Measured with immunoSEQ multiplex PCR; TCRdb has only the in-frame clones, and not every one. The data show roughly 88,000 clones, 85% to 95% seen once. Input material: blood. These receptors all stem from a young man in good health. Each CDR3 is given with its conserved first and last residue. Fields, in order: D gene, V gene, J gene, clone size, CDR3 DNA, CDR3 protein. D genes are given only for firm matches. Clone size is stated in some rows and not others, as once, few, many or a class when expanded.

d_gene: TRBD1
v_gene: TRBV18
j_gene: TRBJ2-7
abundance: .
CDR3nt: TGTGCCAGCTCACCACTGCGGGACAGGGACCCGCAGTACTTC
CDR3aa: CASSPLRDRDPQYF

d_gene: .
v_gene: TRBV19
j_gene: TRBJ2-7
abundance: .
CDR3nt: TGTGCCAGTAGACCAGGACCCAATCCTTACGAGCAGTACTTC
CDR3aa: CASRPGPNPYEQYF

d_gene: TRBD1
v_gene: TRBV5-1
j_gene: TRBJ2-7
abundance: .
CDR3nt: TGCGCCAGCAGCTACCTAGGGGGCGCCGGGAACGAGCAGTACTTC
CDR3aa: CASSYLGGAGNEQYF

d_gene: .
v_gene: TRBV11-2
j_gene: TRBJ2-3
abundance: .
CDR3nt: TGTGCCAGCAGGCCCCCAACCACAGATACGCAGTATTTT
CDR3aa: CASRPPTTDTQYF

d_gene: .
v_gene: TRBV19
j_gene: TRBJ1-1
abundance: once
CDR3nt: TGTGCCAGTAGTATTGGTCCCCGAACTGAAGCTTTCTTT
CDR3aa: CASSIGPRTEAFF

d_gene: .
v_gene: TRBV4-1
j_gene: TRBJ1-5
abundance: .
CDR3nt: TGCGCCAGCAGCCAAGATAGGCGGAACAATCAGCCCCAGCATTTT
CDR3aa: CASSQDRRNNQPQHF

d_gene: .
v_gene: TRBV30
j_gene: TRBJ1-2
abundance: .
CDR3nt: TGTGCCTGGAGTCTAGGACCCTACTATGGCTACACCTTC
CDR3aa: CAWSLGPYYGYTF

d_gene: .
v_gene: TRBV6-1
j_gene: TRBJ1-2
abundance: .
CDR3nt: TGTGCCAGCAGTGTCGCTCGGTCGTCGTTAACTATGGGCTACACCTTC
CDR3aa: CASSVARSSLTMGYTF

d_gene: .
v_gene: TRBV15
j_gene: TRBJ1-2
abundance: .
CDR3nt: TGTGCCACCAGCAGCGGGCACGAGAGCTATGGCTACACCTTC
CDR3aa: CATSSGHESYGYTF

d_gene: TRBD1
v_gene: TRBV2
j_gene: TRBJ2-3
abundance: .
CDR3nt: TGTGCCAGCAGTGACCCCGGGACAGGTAACACAGATACGCAGTATTTT
CDR3aa: CASSDPGTGNTDTQYF

d_gene: .
v_gene: TRBV7-3
j_gene: TRBJ2-1
abundance: .
CDR3nt: TGTGCCAGCAGCTCTACGACAGGCTCGCAGTTCTTC
CDR3aa: CASSSTTGSQFF

d_gene: .
v_gene: TRBV14
j_gene: TRBJ2-3
abundance: .
CDR3nt: TGTGCCAGCAGCCCCCAAGGGCCACTTGATACGCAGTATTTT
CDR3aa: CASSPQGPLDTQYF

d_gene: TRBD2
v_gene: TRBV7-6
j_gene: TRBJ2-1
abundance: .
CDR3nt: TGTGCCAGCAGCTTCTATTCCAAACTAGCGGGAGCTGGTAATGAGCAGTTCTTC
CDR3aa: CASSFYSKLAGAGNEQFF

d_gene: TRBD2
v_gene: TRBV19
j_gene: TRBJ2-7
abundance: .
CDR3nt: TGTGCCAGTAGTATGGTCGCGACTAGCGAAACCTACGAGCAGTACTTC
CDR3aa: CASSMVATSETYEQYF

d_gene: .
v_gene: TRBV5-1
j_gene: TRBJ2-2
abundance: once
CDR3nt: TGCGCCAGCAGCTTGGAGTACACCGGGGAGCTGTTTTTT
CDR3aa: CASSLEYTGELFF

d_gene: .
v_gene: TRBV28
j_gene: TRBJ2-1
abundance: .
CDR3nt: TGTGCCAGCAGTCAGGCCTTGGGGCTAGCAGGGAATGAGCAGTTCTTC
CDR3aa: CASSQALGLAGNEQFF

d_gene: .
v_gene: TRBV29-1
j_gene: TRBJ1-2
abundance: many
CDR3nt: TGCAGCGCCCTGGTAACGGACGCTAAAGGCTACACCTTC
CDR3aa: CSALVTDAKGYTF

d_gene: TRBD1
v_gene: TRBV19
j_gene: TRBJ1-4
abundance: .
CDR3nt: TGTGCCAGTACCGGGGACAGGGCCTCTGAAAAACTGTTTTTT
CDR3aa: CASTGDRASEKLFF

d_gene: .
v_gene: TRBV2
j_gene: TRBJ1-2
abundance: once
CDR3nt: TGTGCCAGCCTACGGCTAATTGATGGCTACACCTTC
CDR3aa: CASLRLIDGYTF

d_gene: TRBD1
v_gene: TRBV7-7
j_gene: TRBJ1-1
abundance: .
CDR3nt: TGTGCTAGCAGCTTCCCGAAACATCACAGGGGGCACACTGAAGCTTTCTTT
CDR3aa: CASSFPKHHRGHTEAFF

d_gene: .
v_gene: TRBV6-5
j_gene: TRBJ2-7
abundance: .
CDR3nt: TGTGCCAGCTCCGCCGGTGGGCGATCCTACGAGCAGTACTTC
CDR3aa: CASSAGGRSYEQYF

d_gene: .
v_gene: TRBV13
j_gene: TRBJ1-2
abundance: .
CDR3nt: TGTGCCAGCAGCTCAGGGGACTATGGCTACACCTTC
CDR3aa: CASSSGDYGYTF

d_gene: TRBD1
v_gene: TRBV27
j_gene: TRBJ1-4
abundance: .
CDR3nt: TGTGCCAGCAGCCCACGGACAGGGAATGAAAAACTGTTTTTT
CDR3aa: CASSPRTGNEKLFF

d_gene: .
v_gene: TRBV27
j_gene: TRBJ2-1
abundance: .
CDR3nt: TGTGCCAGCAGTTACCCGGGATCTGAGCAGTTCTTC
CDR3aa: CASSYPGSEQFF

d_gene: .
v_gene: TRBV12-3/TRBV12-4
j_gene: TRBJ2-7
abundance: .
CDR3nt: TGTGCCAGCAGCGGAGGGGCCCTCGACGAGCAGTACTTC
CDR3aa: CASSGGALDEQYF

d_gene: .
v_gene: TRBV5-1
j_gene: TRBJ1-1
abundance: once
CDR3nt: TGCGCCAGCAGCTTGGGTTGGGGAGAGACTGAAGCTTTCTTT
CDR3aa: CASSLGWGETEAFF

d_gene: .
v_gene: TRBV5-1
j_gene: TRBJ1-4
abundance: .
CDR3nt: TGCGCCAGCAGCTTATCGGAAGCGGAGGCAACTAATGAAAAACTGTTTTTT
CDR3aa: CASSLSEAEATNEKLFF

d_gene: .
v_gene: TRBV3-1/TRBV3-2
j_gene: TRBJ1-4
abundance: .
CDR3nt: TGTGCCAGCAGCTGGATTTCAACTAATGAAAAACTGTTTTTT
CDR3aa: CASSWISTNEKLFF

d_gene: TRBD2
v_gene: TRBV4-1
j_gene: TRBJ2-2
abundance: .
CDR3nt: TGCGCCAGCAGGTCCAGCGGGGGGGCTCGAACCGGGGAGCTGTTTTTT
CDR3aa: CASRSSGGARTGELFF

d_gene: .
v_gene: TRBV19
j_gene: TRBJ2-6
abundance: .
CDR3nt: TGTGCCAGTAGTATAGGAGGGTTTGGTGCCGGGGCCAACGTCCTGACTTTC
CDR3aa: CASSIGGFGAGANVLTF

d_gene: .
v_gene: TRBV30
j_gene: TRBJ2-3
abundance: once
CDR3nt: TGTGCCTCCTTGCTAGGGTTTTGGGGCACAGATACGCAGTATTTT
CDR3aa: CASLLGFWGTDTQYF

d_gene: TRBD1
v_gene: TRBV5-5
j_gene: TRBJ2-7
abundance: .
CDR3nt: TGTGCCAGCAGCGAAACAGGGGTTATGCCCGAGCAGTACTTC
CDR3aa: CASSETGVMPEQYF

d_gene: .
v_gene: TRBV11-3
j_gene: TRBJ1-1
abundance: once
CDR3nt: TGTGCCAGCATTCCGGACATGATGAACACTGAAGCTTTCTTT
CDR3aa: CASIPDMMNTEAFF

d_gene: .
v_gene: TRBV12-5
j_gene: TRBJ1-1
abundance: .
CDR3nt: TGTGCTAGTGGTTTGTACCTTGTGTCAGCTTTCTTT
CDR3aa: CASGLYLVSAFF

d_gene: TRBD1
v_gene: TRBV2
j_gene: TRBJ1-2
abundance: .
CDR3nt: TGTGCCAGCAGTGAAGGGGGACAGGGCTGCACCTTC
CDR3aa: CASSEGGQGCTF

d_gene: .
v_gene: TRBV7-9
j_gene: TRBJ2-7
abundance: .
CDR3nt: TGTGCCAGCAGTCCACGGTCCAGGGAAATCTACGAGCAGTACTTC
CDR3aa: CASSPRSREIYEQYF

d_gene: TRBD1
v_gene: TRBV19
j_gene: TRBJ1-5
abundance: .
CDR3nt: TGTGCCAGTAGTACAGGGACAGCTTATAGCAATCAGCCCCAGCATTTT
CDR3aa: CASSTGTAYSNQPQHF

d_gene: TRBD1
v_gene: TRBV9
j_gene: TRBJ2-4
abundance: .
CDR3nt: TGTGCCAGCAGCAAGACAGGGACCAAAAACATTCAGTACTTC
CDR3aa: CASSKTGTKNIQYF

d_gene: TRBD1
v_gene: TRBV6-6
j_gene: TRBJ1-3
abundance: .
CDR3nt: TGTGCCAGCAGCCCACAGAACCGACAGGGGGCACACACCATATATTTT
CDR3aa: CASSPQNRQGAHTIYF

d_gene: TRBD2
v_gene: TRBV3-1/TRBV3-2
j_gene: TRBJ2-7
abundance: .
CDR3nt: TGTGCCAGCAGCCAGCCGGGACTAGCGGATTACGAGCAGTACTTC
CDR3aa: CASSQPGLADYEQYF

d_gene: TRBD1
v_gene: TRBV11-2
j_gene: TRBJ1-2
abundance: .
CDR3nt: TGTGCCAGCAGCTTTCACAGGACAGGGTCTAACTATGGCTACACCTTC
CDR3aa: CASSFHRTGSNYGYTF

d_gene: .
v_gene: TRBV2
j_gene: TRBJ2-7
abundance: .
CDR3nt: TGTGCCAGCAGTGAAGATCGTGGCGGGATCTACGAGCAGTACTTC
CDR3aa: CASSEDRGGIYEQYF

d_gene: TRBD1
v_gene: TRBV7-8
j_gene: TRBJ2-7
abundance: .
CDR3nt: TGTGCCAGCAGCTCGCCGGGGACAGGGGAGCAGTACTTC
CDR3aa: CASSSPGTGEQYF

d_gene: TRBD1
v_gene: TRBV10-3
j_gene: TRBJ2-7
abundance: .
CDR3nt: TGTGCCATCAGTCCGGGACAGGGGCCCTACGAGCAGTACTTC
CDR3aa: CAISPGQGPYEQYF

d_gene: TRBD2
v_gene: TRBV6-4
j_gene: TRBJ2-3
abundance: .
CDR3nt: TGTGCCAGCAGTGAGGTTTCGGGAGGGACAGATACGCAGTATTTT
CDR3aa: CASSEVSGGTDTQYF

d_gene: .
v_gene: TRBV15
j_gene: TRBJ2-2
abundance: .
CDR3nt: TGTGCCACCAGCAGAGATAGGCAGGGCGGAGGGGAGCTGTTTTTT
CDR3aa: CATSRDRQGGGELFF

d_gene: TRBD1
v_gene: TRBV11-2
j_gene: TRBJ2-5
abundance: .
CDR3nt: TGTGCCAGCAGCTTAGCCGGGGGACAGGGAGAGACCCAGTACTTC
CDR3aa: CASSLAGGQGETQYF

d_gene: .
v_gene: TRBV7-2
j_gene: TRBJ1-1
abundance: once
CDR3nt: TGTGCCAGCAGCTTAAAAGGGAGGAACACTGAAGCTTTCTTT
CDR3aa: CASSLKGRNTEAFF

d_gene: .
v_gene: TRBV12-3/TRBV12-4
j_gene: TRBJ1-1
abundance: .
CDR3nt: TGTGCCAGCAGTGCATCAGGGCGCTCTGAAGCTTTCTTT
CDR3aa: CASSASGRSEAFF

d_gene: .
v_gene: TRBV19
j_gene: TRBJ2-2
abundance: .
CDR3nt: TGTGCCAGTAAGGGGGCCGGGGAGCTGTTTTTT
CDR3aa: CASKGAGELFF

d_gene: .
v_gene: TRBV9
j_gene: TRBJ1-1
abundance: .
CDR3nt: TGTGCCAGCAGCGTAGATCGTGCTAACACTGAAGCTTTCTTT
CDR3aa: CASSVDRANTEAFF

d_gene: .
v_gene: TRBV5-1
j_gene: TRBJ1-2
abundance: .
CDR3nt: TGCGCCAGCAGCTCCCTTGGGGGAATAAACTATGGCTACACCTTC
CDR3aa: CASSSLGGINYGYTF

d_gene: .
v_gene: TRBV10-1
j_gene: TRBJ2-7
abundance: .
CDR3nt: TGCGCCAGCAGTGAGTCACTAGGCTCCTACGAGCAGTACTTC
CDR3aa: CASSESLGSYEQYF